This is a list of T cell receptor beta chains from one sample in a study of CD8+ T cells in alopecia areata. Repertoires were generated with immunoSEQ multiplex PCR, while TCRdb's copy carries only in-frame clones and drops some. Of about 200,000 clones in the sample, roughly 64% were seen once. Material: CD4+ T cells sorted from blood, obtained at week 24, from a patient treated with tofacitinib. These receptors all stem from a human donor with alopecia areata. CDR3s include the opening cysteine and the closing phenylalanine or tryptophan. A D gene is named only where the DNA matches it firmly. Rows may omit the clone size; those that give it use once, few, many or a size class.

j_call clone_size d_call v_call cdr3_aa cdr3_nt
TRBJ2-1 . TRBD2 TRBV29-1 CSVGREAYNEQFF TGCAGCGTTGGGCGGGAGGCCTACAATGAGCAGTTCTTC
TRBJ1-2 few . TRBV29-1 CSVGGEGDNYGYTF TGCAGCGTTGGGGGAGAAGGAGACAACTATGGCTACACCTTC
TRBJ1-5 . TRBD1 TRBV6-5 CATRTGERQPQHF TGTGCCACAAGGACAGGGGAACGGCAGCCCCAGCATTTT
TRBJ1-1 . . TRBV2 CASNREGITEAFF TGTGCCAGCAATCGGGAGGGGATCACTGAAGCTTTCTTT
TRBJ1-2 . . TRBV4-3 CASSQDRRAGYTF TGCGCCAGCAGCCAAGATCGAAGGGCTGGCTACACCTTC
TRBJ2-5 few . TRBV25-1 CASSDLAFQETQYF TGTGCCAGCAGTGATCTGGCTTTCCAAGAGACCCAGTACTTC
TRBJ1-1 . . TRBV30 CAWTLSGWTEAFF TGTGCCTGGACTTTAAGCGGGTGGACTGAAGCTTTCTTT
TRBJ2-7 . . TRBV6-5 CASSFSDRLAYEQYF TGTGCCAGCAGTTTCAGCGACAGGCTGGCCTACGAGCAGTACTTC
TRBJ2-3 . . TRBV5-1 CASILSGTDTQYF TGCGCCAGCATACTATCGGGCACAGATACGCAGTATTTT
TRBJ1-2 once . TRBV9 CASSVDNAYYGYTF TGTGCCAGCAGCGTGGACAACGCTTACTATGGCTACACCTTC
TRBJ2-7 many TRBD1 TRBV28 CASNKQGYNEQYF TGTGCCAGCAATAAACAGGGGTACAACGAGCAGTACTTC
TRBJ2-3 few TRBD2 TRBV29-1 CSANRGGQGTDTQYF TGCAGCGCAAACCGCGGGGGGCAAGGCACAGATACGCAGTATTTT
TRBJ1-1 . . TRBV10-3 CATMEGVGTEAFF TGTGCCACGATGGAGGGGGTGGGAACTGAAGCTTTCTTT
TRBJ2-7 . TRBD1 TRBV15 CATSRETTGVGEQYF TGTGCCACCAGCAGAGAGACTACAGGGGTGGGCGAGCAGTACTTC
TRBJ2-4 . TRBD1 TRBV4-3 CASSQGDSHIAKNIQYF TGCGCCAGCAGCCAAGGGGACAGTCATATAGCCAAAAACATTCAGTACTTC
TRBJ2-5 . TRBD1 TRBV30 CAWGTVQETQYF TGTGCCTGGGGGACAGTCCAAGAGACCCAGTACTTC
TRBJ2-7 . TRBD2 TRBV30 CAWNPGREENEQYF TGTGCCTGGAACCCGGGACGGGAGGAAAACGAGCAGTACTTC
TRBJ2-7 . TRBD2 TRBV29-1 CSARRTSGGAYEQYF TGCAGCGCCCGACGGACTAGCGGGGGGGCCTACGAGCAGTACTTC
TRBJ2-5 . . TRBV14 CASSQAWSIETQYF TGTGCCAGCAGCCAAGCGTGGAGCATTGAGACCCAGTACTTC
TRBJ2-5 . TRBD2 TRBV7-2 CASSLSGGGSETQYF TGTGCCAGCAGCTTGAGCGGGGGGGGGAGCGAGACCCAGTACTTC
TRBJ2-7 . . TRBV29-1 CSVVVVGYEQYF TGCAGCGTTGTGGTCGTGGGCTACGAGCAGTACTTC
TRBJ1-4 . . TRBV28 CASSLTVLNEKLFF TGTGCCAGCAGTTTGACAGTCCTTAATGAAAAACTGTTTTTT
TRBJ1-6 few . TRBV18 CASSPPWADNSPLHF TGTGCCAGCTCACCACCGTGGGCAGATAATTCACCCCTCCACTTT
TRBJ2-1 . . TRBV11-3 CASSQRVSSYNEQFF TGTGCCAGCAGCCAGCGGGTTAGCTCCTACAATGAGCAGTTCTTC
TRBJ1-2 . . TRBV29-1 CSVVHAPNYGYTF TGCAGCGTTGTACACGCTCCTAACTATGGCTACACCTTC
TRBJ1-4 . . TRBV5-1 CASSLGTENEKLFF TGCGCCAGCAGCTTGGGTACAGAGAATGAAAAACTGTTTTTT
TRBJ1-1 . TRBD1 TRBV29-1 CSVEDPRGTALGAFF TGCAGCGTTGAAGATCCTCGCGGGACAGCCCTCGGAGCTTTCTTT
TRBJ2-3 . TRBD1 TRBV29-1 CSLRGQGLRTTTDTQYF TGCAGCCTTCGGGGACAGGGGCTAAGGACTACCACAGATACGCAGTATTTT
TRBJ2-3 . TRBD2 TRBV29-1 CSVVLAGVLDTQYF TGCAGCGTTGTCCTAGCGGGGGTTCTGGATACGCAGTATTTT
TRBJ1-6 . . TRBV5-1 CASSLDGGNSPLHF TGCGCCAGCAGCTTGGACGGAGGAAATTCACCCCTCCACTTT
TRBJ2-7 . TRBD2 TRBV30 CAGRSSGIYEQYF TGTGCCGGCCGGTCTAGCGGGATCTACGAGCAGTACTTC
TRBJ2-2 once . TRBV30 CAWSAAGKGSTGELFF TGTGCCTGGTCCGCGGCAGGGAAAGGATCCACCGGGGAGCTGTTTTTT
TRBJ1-1 . . TRBV29-1 CSARHGYTEAFF TGCAGCGCGCGCCACGGATACACTGAAGCTTTCTTT
TRBJ1-1 . . TRBV5-4 CASSLGNMNTEAFF TGTGCCAGCAGCTTAGGGAACATGAACACTGAAGCTTTCTTT
TRBJ1-1 . . TRBV7-9 CASSPSRGILNTEAFF TGTGCCAGCAGCCCAAGCAGAGGGATTTTGAACACTGAAGCTTTCTTT